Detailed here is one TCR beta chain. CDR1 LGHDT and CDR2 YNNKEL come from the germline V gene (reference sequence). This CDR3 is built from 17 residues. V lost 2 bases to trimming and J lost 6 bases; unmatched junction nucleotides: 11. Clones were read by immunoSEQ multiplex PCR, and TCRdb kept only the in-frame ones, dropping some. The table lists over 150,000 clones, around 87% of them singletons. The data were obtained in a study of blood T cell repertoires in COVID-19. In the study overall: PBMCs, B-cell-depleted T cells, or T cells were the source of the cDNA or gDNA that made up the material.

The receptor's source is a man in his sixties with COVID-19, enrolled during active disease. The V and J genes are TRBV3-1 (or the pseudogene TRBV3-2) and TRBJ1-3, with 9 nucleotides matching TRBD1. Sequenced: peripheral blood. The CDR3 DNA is TGTGCCAGCAGCCAAAGGCCGACAGGGGGATGGGAAAACACCATATATTTT. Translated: CASSQRPTGGWENTIYF.